Listed here are 27 T cell receptor beta chains from one sample, sequenced in a study of OX40 agonist ivuxolimab in advanced cancers. Measured with immunoSEQ multiplex PCR; TCRdb has only the in-frame clones, and not every one. The table records 25,000 to 30,000 clones, roughly 80% of them present only once. Sequencing was performed on CD4+ or CD8+ T cells sorted from blood, taken in a trial of the OX40 agonist ivuxolimab. These receptors were taken from an adult with an advanced solid tumor such as melanoma, head and neck, liver or kidney cancer.

V and J are TRBV27 and TRBJ1-5; D remains ambiguous. Germline lookup yields CDR1 MNHEY and CDR2 SMNVEV (reference sequence). Trimming stripped 5 bases from V and 6 bases from J, with 17 bases between. This CDR3 contains 15 residues. The CDR3 protein is CASSPIIGLGQPQHF. CDR3 nucleotide sequence: TGTGCCAGCAGTCCCATCATTGGCCTCGGTCAGCCCCAGCATTTT.

V is TRBV7-9 and J is TRBJ2-2, with D maybe TRBD2 (7 bases). CDR1 and CDR2 (germline): SEHNR, FQNEAQ (reference sequence). The CDR3 contains 16 residues. V was shortened by 5 bases and J by 2 bases, with 15 bases between the two germline ends. CDR3 sequence (DNA): TGTGCCAGCAGCCCACCCCGGGGGGCAAACACCGGGGAGCTGTTTTTT. This sequence encodes CASSPPRGANTGELFF.

The V gene is TRBV15, the J gene TRBJ1-4, with 9 bases fitting TRBD1. From germline, CDR1 is LNHNV and CDR2 YYDKDF (reference sequence). This CDR3 region has 15 residues. V lost 3 bases to trimming and J lost 8 bases; unmatched junction nucleotides: 7. In DNA, the CDR3 is TGTGCCACCAGCAGTTACAGGGGGCGAGGGGAAAAACTGTTTTTT. The encoded protein is CATSSYRGRGEKLFF.

Relative to its sample, this clone is medium-sized (0.01 to 0.1%). The chain combines TRBV4-1 with TRBJ1-2; D is unclear. V was trimmed by 0 bases and J by 4 bases, leaving 3 bases between them. This CDR3 region has 12 residues. Germline CDR1 MGHRA, CDR2 YSYEKL. In nucleotides, the CDR3 is TGCGCCAGCAGCCAAGACACCTATGGCTACACCTTC. It is translated as CASSQDTYGYTF.

This chain uses TRBV28 with TRBJ1-5; D call uncertain. The V and J ends lost 3 bases and 5 bases respectively, with 5 bases between them. This CDR3 has 12 amino acids. Per the germline V gene, CDR1 is MDHEN and CDR2 is SYDVKM. The CDR3 DNA reads as TGTGCCAGCAGTTTTGAGGATCAGCCCCAGCATTTT. This gives the protein CASSFEDQPQHF.

The chain carries TRBV27 and TRBJ1-4, with 7 positions matching TRBD1. Germline V gene data show CDR1 as MNHEY and CDR2 as SMNVEV (reference sequence). The junction had 11 bases not matched to a gene; V was cut back by 5 bases and J by 8 bases. The length of the CDR3 is 15 residues. DNA of the CDR3: TGTGCCAGCAGTCCGCGACAGGGTCAATGGGAAAAACTGTTTTTT. This sequence encodes CASSPRQGQWEKLFF.

This clone has just a few counts. The chain couples TRBV28 to TRBJ1-6; the D gene is possibly TRBD1 (6 bases). Trimming stripped 8 bases from V and 10 bases from J, with 27 bases between. Germline-derived CDR1 and CDR2 are MDHEN and SYDVKM. The CDR3 extends over 17 amino acids. The CDR3, as DNA: TGTGCCAGCCGTCCCGCGGGTTGGGGGGCGTTTGGATCACCCCTCCACTTT. Amino acid sequence: CASRPAGWGAFGSPLHF.

The chain links TRBV6-5 to TRBJ1-6, with D tentatively TRBD1 (5 bases). CDR1 and CDR2 from the germline V gene are MNHEY and SVGAGI. Trimming left V 4 bases short and J 6 bases short, with 13 bases between. This CDR3 spans 15 amino acids. The CDR3 loop reads CASSSSRGSNSPLHF. The CDR3 bases are TGTGCCAGCAGTTCCTCCCGGGGCAGTAATTCACCCCTCCACTTT.

The chain recombines TRBV5-6 with TRBJ1-3; 8 bases match TRBD1. Germline loops: CDR1 SGHDT, CDR2 YYEEEE. V was pared by 3 bases and J by 0 bases, with 2 bases of the junction left unmatched. The CDR3 is 15 amino acids. The CDR3 nucleotides read TGTGCCAGCAGCTCGGACAGGGCCTCTGGAAACACCATATATTTT. It codes for CASSSDRASGNTIYF.

In its sample, this clone was seen once. The gene calls are TRBV19 and TRBJ2-5; 7 positions match TRBD2. Unmatched junction bases numbered 1, after V lost 3 bases and J lost 0 bases. Germline V gene data show CDR1 as LNHDA and CDR2 as SQIVND (reference sequence). This CDR3 has 14 residues. This CDR3 reads CASSIGLDQETQYF. The CDR3 coding sequence is TGTGCCAGTAGTATTGGACTAGACCAAGAGACCCAGTACTTC.

V gene TRBV6-5 combines with J gene TRBJ2-1; D is tentatively TRBD1 or TRBD2 (5 bases each). V was clipped by 1 base and J by 9 bases, with 13 bases between them. The CDR3 is 14 residues long. Germline lookup yields CDR1 MNHEY and CDR2 SVGAGI. The chain's CDR3 is CASSYFEGAGEQFF. CDR3 DNA sequence: TGTGCCAGCAGTTACTTTGAAGGGGCGGGTGAGCAGTTCTTC.

The CDR3, as DNA: TGTGCCAGTAGTATCGGAGGGTTTGTCGACAGGACCTACGAGCAGTACTTC. It translates to CASSIGGFVDRTYEQYF. The chain has TRBV19 and TRBJ2-7, with D perhaps assigned TRBD1 or TRBD2 (6 bases each). V was cut by 3 bases and J by 2 bases, with 20 bases left in between. Looked up from germline, CDR1 is LNHDA and CDR2 is SQIVND (reference sequence). CDR3 length equals 17 residues.

The V and J genes are TRBV27 and TRBJ2-7; D is unclear. Trimming took off 5 bases at V and 4 bases at J, with 18 bases between the two ends. Germline CDR1 is MNHEY and CDR2 is SMNVEV (reference sequence). The CDR3 runs 15 residues. CDR3 bases: TGTGCCAGCAGTACCGTGCTAAAGCCCTTTTACGAGCAGTACTTC. It translates to CASSTVLKPFYEQYF.

This clone came up once. This specimen includes other DNA sequences encoding the same CDR3. The rearrangement uses TRBV13 and TRBJ1-1; D uncertain. The CDR3 has 15 residues. Germline assignment: CDR1 PRHDT and CDR2 FYEKMQ (reference sequence). V was pared by 0 bases and J by 7 bases, with 15 bases between. The CDR3 region has the DNA TGTGCCAGCAGCTTAGGCGGGCAGGCCAGAGGTGAAGCTTTCTTT. Amino acid sequence: CASSLGGQARGEAFF.

The sample holds a few counts of this clone. The V gene is TRBV6-1, the J gene TRBJ1-1; D unresolved. V was pared by 7 bases and J by 0 bases, with 9 bases between. Germline loops: CDR1 MNHNS, CDR2 SASEGT. CDR3 length equals 13 residues. The DNA for the CDR3 is TGTGCCAGCATTGATAGGGTGAACACTGAAGCTTTCTTT. It is translated as CASIDRVNTEAFF.

V is TRBV27 and J is TRBJ1-2; D is ambiguous. CDR1 is MNHEY, CDR2 SMNVEV, per germline (reference sequence). The CDR3 extends over 15 amino acids. Trimming removed 1 base from V and 1 base from J, with 10 bases in between. The CDR3 DNA is TGTGCCAGCAGTTTATTGCCAGGCTATAACTATGGCTACACCTTC. Protein product: CASSLLPGYNYGYTF.

J is TRBJ1-2 and V is TRBV15; D is ambiguous. Germline CDR1 reads LNHNV; CDR2 reads YYDKDF (reference sequence). The CDR3 sequence is 15 residues long. Trimming removed 4 bases at V and 8 bases at J, with 20 bases between. The CDR3 sequence: CATSMPDPTAGGYTF. As DNA, the CDR3 is TGTGCCACCAGCATGCCGGACCCCACGGCGGGCGGCTACACCTTC.

This rearrangement joins TRBV13 to TRBJ2-1, with 8 nucleotides matching TRBD1. In germline, CDR1 is PRHDT, CDR2 FYEKMQ (reference sequence). The junction had 9 bases not matched to a gene; V was cut back by 4 bases and J by 7 bases. CDR3 length: 15 residues. The CDR3 spells CASSSQGAGLNEQFF. The CDR3 region has the DNA TGTGCCAGCAGCTCCCAGGGGGCGGGCCTAAATGAGCAGTTCTTC.

CDR3 in amino acids: CASSYAGRNTGELFF. CDR3 nucleotide sequence: TGTGCCAGCAGTTACGCAGGGAGGAACACCGGGGAGCTGTTTTTT. The gene calls are TRBV6-5 and TRBJ2-2; D possibly uses TRBD1 or TRBD2 (5 bases each). This CDR3 has 15 residues. Germline V gene data show CDR1 as MNHEY and CDR2 as SVGAGI. Trimming removed 2 bases at V and 1 base at J, with 8 bases between.

The rearrangement links TRBV5-1 to TRBJ2-1; D is uncertain. The CDR3 extends over 12 amino acids. Trimming left V 4 bases short and J 8 bases short, with 10 bases between. Per germline, CDR1 SGHRS and CDR2 YFSETQ. The CDR3 region has the DNA TGCGCCAGCAGCCCCCTGGGGTATGAGCAGTTCTTC. It is translated as CASSPLGYEQFF.

This chain connects TRBV5-1 to TRBJ1-1; a weak D match, TRBD1 (6 bases). The CDR3 is 15 amino acids. With 0 bases removed from V and 1 base from J, the gap between germline ends came to 10 bases. Germline assignment: CDR1 SGHRS and CDR2 YFSETQ. CDR3 protein: CASSLERGANTEAFF. CDR3 bases: TGCGCCAGCAGCTTGGAGCGGGGGGCGAACACTGAAGCTTTCTTT. Complete variable domain (other parts from reference TRBV5-1 and TRBJ1-1): KAGVTQTPRYLIKTRGQQVTLSCSPISGHRSVSWYQQTPGQGLQFLFEYFSETQRNKGNFPGRFSGRQFSNSRSEMNVSTLELGDSALYLCASSLERGANTEAFFGQGTRLTVV.

The sample holds a few counts of this clone. The rearrangement links TRBV6-4 to TRBJ2-1; a weak D match, TRBD1 (5 bases). Trimming took 4 bases from V and 6 from J, leaving 10 bases between them. The CDR3 has 13 residues. Germline V gives CDR1 MRHNA, CDR2 SNTAGT. CDR3 in DNA: TGTGCCAGCAGTGCCTCCGACAGCAATGAGCAGTTCTTC. It codes for CASSASDSNEQFF.

V gene TRBV14 combines with J gene TRBJ2-1, with 11 bases aligning to TRBD2. Germline V CDR1 and CDR2: SGHDN, FVKESK. This CDR3 has 15 residues. V lost 2 bases to trimming and J lost 10 bases; unmatched junction nucleotides: 7. Here the CDR3 reads CASSQKPGLAVEQFF. In DNA, the CDR3 is TGTGCCAGCAGCCAAAAACCGGGACTAGCGGTGGAGCAGTTCTTC.

The chain links TRBV4-3 to TRBJ2-7; TRBD1 agrees at 7 bases. J lost 10 bases, V lost 0 bases, and 6 bases had no gene match. Germline assignment: CDR1 LGHNA and CDR2 YSLEER. The CDR3 is 13 residues long. The CDR3 nucleotides are TGCGCCAGCAGCCAAGATCCGGGACAGCCTCAGTACTTC. The encoded protein is CASSQDPGQPQYF.

The chain employs TRBV11-2 and TRBJ2-3; D may be TRBD1 (5 bases). Trimming shortened V by 1 base and J by 6 bases, and 5 bases separated the two germline ends. The CDR3 sequence is 12 residues long. From germline, CDR1 is SGHAT and CDR2 FQNNGV. This CDR3 is CASSLAGDTQYF. The CDR3 coding sequence is TGTGCCAGCAGCTTAGCAGGGGATACGCAGTATTTT.

The V call is TRBV9, the J call TRBJ2-1; 10 bases are shared with TRBD2. Looked up from germline, CDR1 is SGDLS and CDR2 is YYNGEE. This CDR3 has 14 amino acids. Trimming took 3 bases from V and 4 from J; bases not matched to a gene: 1. The CDR3 is CASSASGSYNEQFF. As DNA, the CDR3 is TGTGCCAGCAGCGCTAGCGGGAGTTACAATGAGCAGTTCTTC.

The V and J genes are TRBV6-5 and TRBJ1-1; TRBD1 is a possible D gene (5 bases). V lost 10 bases to trimming and J lost 4 bases, with 13 bases between them. The CDR3 has 12 residues. Germline assignment: CDR1 MNHEY and CDR2 SVGAGI. This chain's CDR3 is CATQNRITEAFF. For the CDR3, the DNA is TGTGCCACACAGAACAGGATCACTGAAGCTTTCTTT.